This is a list of T cell receptor beta chains from one sample in a study of shared clonotypes between healthy human individuals. The assay was immunoSEQ multiplex PCR, and TCRdb's table has in-frame clones only and misses some. Here the sample spans fewer than 850,000 clones, about 78% being singletons. Sequencing was carried out using memory CD4+ T cells sorted from blood. These receptors all stem from a woman younger than 45 in good health. The CDR3 runs from the conserved cysteine through the conserved F or W. Each record gives: clone size, V gene, J gene, D gene, CDR3 protein, CDR3 DNA. The D gene is left open where the match is weak. Clone size, where shown, is once, few, many, or a class for clones that have expanded.

.,TRBV28,TRBJ1-5,TRBD1,CASLPTGDRQPQHF,TGTGCCAGCTTACCAACAGGGGACAGGCAGCCCCAGCATTTT
.,TRBV25-1,TRBJ2-5,.,CASSGINPGRQETQYF,TGTGCCAGCAGTGGGATTAACCCGGGACGGCAAGAGACCCAGTACTTC
once,TRBV28,TRBJ2-7,.,CASRAGPRRTSYEQYF,TGTGCCAGCAGAGCCGGCCCCAGGCGGACCTCCTACGAGCAGTACTTC
once,TRBV28,TRBJ2-2,.,CASSFDFRRARPNTGELFF,TGTGCCAGCAGTTTTGATTTTAGGAGGGCTCGACCTAACACCGGGGAGCTGTTTTTT
few,TRBV28,TRBJ2-7,.,CASRTTQGLTYEQYF,TGTGCCAGCAGAACCACACAGGGACTTACCTACGAGCAGTACTTC
few,TRBV27,TRBJ2-3,TRBD2,CASRLLAGDTDTQYF,TGTGCCAGCAGACTGCTAGCGGGAGATACAGATACGCAGTATTTT
.,TRBV5-1,TRBJ2-1,.,CASSLVAVSYNEQFF,TGCGCCAGCAGCTTGGTGGCAGTTTCTTACAATGAGCAGTTCTTC
.,TRBV28,TRBJ1-4,.,CASSFLNEKLFF,TGTGCCAGCAGTTTCCTGAATGAAAAACTGTTTTTT
few,TRBV6-1,TRBJ1-2,TRBD1,CASSEGTGRLYGYTF,TGTGCCAGCAGTGAGGGGACAGGCCGCCTCTATGGCTACACCTTC
.,TRBV28,TRBJ1-4,.,CASSLVQGGSLGEKLFF,TGTGCCAGCAGTTTAGTGCAGGGTGGGTCGCTCGGCGAAAAACTGTTTTTT
.,TRBV14,TRBJ1-6,.,CASSWDLPLHF,TGTGCCAGCAGTTGGGACCTGCCCCTCCACTTT
.,TRBV5-1,TRBJ2-5,TRBD2,CASSPQTSVQETQYF,TGCGCCAGCAGCCCACAGACTAGCGTGCAAGAGACCCAGTACTTC
.,TRBV4-2,TRBJ2-4,.,CASSQEVARNGKNIQYF,TGTGCCAGCAGCCAAGAAGTGGCCCGTAATGGCAAAAACATTCAGTACTTC
once,TRBV27,TRBJ1-1,.,CASSLYREGAEAFF,TGTGCCAGCAGTTTATATAGGGAAGGCGCTGAAGCTTTCTTT
.,TRBV28,TRBJ1-2,.,CASSLGTIEGRLYGYTF,TGTGCCAGCAGCCTTGGGACAATCGAAGGACGGCTCTATGGCTACACCTTC
.,TRBV6-1,TRBJ2-5,.,CASTPRTTQETQYF,TGTGCCAGCACACCGAGGACGACACAAGAGACCCAGTACTTC
few,TRBV6-5,TRBJ1-1,.,CASSYSGGGTEAFF,TGTGCCAGCAGTTACTCGGGGGGGGGCACTGAAGCTTTCTTT
.,TRBV7-9,TRBJ2-3,TRBD1,CASSLASGTGGTDTQYF,TGTGCCAGCAGCTTAGCATCCGGGACAGGGGGCACAGATACGCAGTATTTT
many,TRBV2,TRBJ2-6,.,CASVSSGANVLTF,TGTGCCAGCGTAAGCTCTGGGGCCAACGTCCTGACTTTC
.,TRBV7-9,TRBJ1-5,.,CASTRDSNQPQHF,TGTGCCAGCACCAGAGATAGCAATCAGCCCCAGCATTTT
.,TRBV7-9,TRBJ2-5,.,CASSFRDQETQYF,TGTGCCAGCAGCTTTCGGGACCAAGAGACCCAGTACTTC
few,TRBV5-1,TRBJ2-2,.,CASSSHGGMDTGELFF,TGCGCCAGCAGCTCCCATGGGGGAATGGACACCGGGGAGCTGTTTTTT
.,TRBV6-5,TRBJ2-1,.,CASRRSRDNEQFF,TGTGCCAGCAGAAGGAGTAGGGACAATGAGCAGTTCTTC
.,TRBV10-3,TRBJ2-7,TRBD2,CAISEPAGGKAYEQYF,TGTGCCATCAGTGAGCCGGCGGGAGGTAAGGCCTACGAGCAGTACTTC
.,TRBV20-1,TRBJ2-1,.,CSARKGEQFF,TGCAGTGCTAGAAAAGGCGAGCAGTTCTTC
few,TRBV5-4,TRBJ2-2,.,CASSFGQNTGELFF,TGTGCCAGCAGCTTCGGACAGAACACCGGGGAGCTGTTTTTT